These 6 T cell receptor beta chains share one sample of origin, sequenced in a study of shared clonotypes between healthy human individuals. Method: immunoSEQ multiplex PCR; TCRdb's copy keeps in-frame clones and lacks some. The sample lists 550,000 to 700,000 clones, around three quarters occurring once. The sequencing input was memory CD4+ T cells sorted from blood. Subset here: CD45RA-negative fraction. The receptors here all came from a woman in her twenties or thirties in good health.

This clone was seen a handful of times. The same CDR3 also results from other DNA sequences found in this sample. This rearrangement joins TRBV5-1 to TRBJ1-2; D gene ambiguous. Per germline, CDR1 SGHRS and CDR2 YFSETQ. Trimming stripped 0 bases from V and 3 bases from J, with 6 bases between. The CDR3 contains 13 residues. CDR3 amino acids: CASSLGTDYGYTF. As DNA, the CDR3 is TGCGCCAGCAGCTTGGGTACGGACTATGGCTACACCTTC. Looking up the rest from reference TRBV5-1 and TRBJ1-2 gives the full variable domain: KAGVTQTPRYLIKTRGQQVTLSCSPISGHRSVSWYQQTPGQGLQFLFEYFSETQRNKGNFPGRFSGRQFSNSRSEMNVSTLELGDSALYLCASSLGTDYGYTFGSGTRLTVV.

CDR3 loop: CASSRIAGAGELFF. CDR3 in DNA: TGTGCCAGCAGCCGTATAGCGGGAGCCGGGGAGCTGTTTTTT. This chain uses TRBV5-5 with TRBJ2-2; 9 positions match TRBD2. This CDR3 comprises 14 residues. The J segment lost 6 bases and the V segment lost 4 bases, leaving 4 bases of the junction unmatched. Germline CDR1 SGHKS, CDR2 YYEKEE (reference sequence).

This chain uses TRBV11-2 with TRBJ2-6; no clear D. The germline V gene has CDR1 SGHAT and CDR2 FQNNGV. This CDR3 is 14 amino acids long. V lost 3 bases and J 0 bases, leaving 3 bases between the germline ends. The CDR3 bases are TGTGCCAGCAGCTTTCTCTCTGGGGCCAACGTCCTGACTTTC. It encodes CASSFLSGANVLTF.

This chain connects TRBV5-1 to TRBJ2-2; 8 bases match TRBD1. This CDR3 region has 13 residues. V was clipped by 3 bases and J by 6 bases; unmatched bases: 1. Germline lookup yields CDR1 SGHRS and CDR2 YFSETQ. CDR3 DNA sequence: TGCGCCAGCAGCTCCAGGGGGCCCGGGGAGCTGTTTTTT. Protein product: CASSSRGPGELFF.

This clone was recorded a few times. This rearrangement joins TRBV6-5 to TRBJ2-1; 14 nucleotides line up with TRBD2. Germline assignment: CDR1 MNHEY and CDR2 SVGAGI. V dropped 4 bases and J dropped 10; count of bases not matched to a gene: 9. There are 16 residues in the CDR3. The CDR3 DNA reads TGTGCCAGCAGTTCCACCGGGACTAGCGGGAGCTCAGAGCAGTTCTTC. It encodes CASSSTGTSGSSEQFF.

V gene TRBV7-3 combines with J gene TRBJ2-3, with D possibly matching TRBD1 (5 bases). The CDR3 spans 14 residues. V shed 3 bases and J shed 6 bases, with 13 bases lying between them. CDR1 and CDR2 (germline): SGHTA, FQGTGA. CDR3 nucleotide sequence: TGTGCCAGCAGCTTTAAGGGGTCTTTTGATACGCAGTATTTT. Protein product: CASSFKGSFDTQYF.